Listed below are T cell receptor beta chains from one sample, sequenced in a study of cytomegalovirus exposure and HLA in healthy donors. Method: immunoSEQ multiplex PCR; TCRdb's copy keeps in-frame clones and lacks some. The sample has 150,000 or so clones; roughly four fifths are singletons. The source material was PBMCs. The receptors were gathered from a man in his forties or fifties in good health and CMV-seronegative. Both conserved end residues are part of each CDR3. Fields, in order: V gene, D gene, clone size, J gene, CDR3 DNA, CDR3 protein. The D gene is left open where the match is weak. Expanded clones are given a class, and other clones once, few, many or no size at all.

TRBV30	TRBD2	.	TRBJ2-3	TGTGCCTGGAAGGTAGCGGGAGAGACCTTCACAGATACGCAGTATTTT	CAWKVAGETFTDTQYF
TRBV2	TRBD1	.	TRBJ2-2	TGTGCCAGCAGTCGACAGGGGGCTAGTGCCGGGGAGCTGTTTTTT	CASSRQGASAGELFF
TRBV11-3	TRBD1	.	TRBJ2-1	TGTGCCAGCAGCCCAGGGACAGGGATAGGCAATGAGCAGTTCTTC	CASSPGTGIGNEQFF
TRBV7-2	.	.	TRBJ2-7	TGTGCCAGCAGCTCCAGTCTTCCATGGAGCTCCTACGAGCAGTACTTC	CASSSSLPWSSYEQYF
TRBV7-9	TRBD2	.	TRBJ2-1	TGTGCCAGCAGCTTAGCCGGAGCTAGCGGGATTGACAATGAGCAGTTCTTC	CASSLAGASGIDNEQFF
TRBV18	.	.	TRBJ1-2	TGTGCCAGCTCACCAGGGACTCGCGATGGCTACACCTTC	CASSPGTRDGYTF
TRBV9	TRBD1	few	TRBJ1-3	TGTGCCAGCAGCGCCCGAGGAAGGGGGCAAGGAAACACCATATATTTT	CASSARGRGQGNTIYF
TRBV7-9	.	.	TRBJ2-1	TGTGCCAGCAGCTCGCTCCTAGCAAACTACAATGAGCAGTTCTTC	CASSSLLANYNEQFF
TRBV4-2	TRBD2	.	TRBJ2-7	TGTGCCAGCAGCCAAGTTGGGGTAGCGGGAGCGGTTTACGAGCAGTACTTC	CASSQVGVAGAVYEQYF
TRBV2	.	.	TRBJ1-5	TGTGCCAGCAGTGAAAATGATGGGGGGAATCAGCCCCAGCATTTT	CASSENDGGNQPQHF
TRBV6-6	TRBD1	.	TRBJ1-4	TGTGCCAGCACTGACAGGGGAGACGAAAAACTGTTTTTT	CASTDRGDEKLFF
TRBV28	.	.	TRBJ1-1	TGTGCCAGCAGCTCTACAGGGATGAACACTGAAGCTTTCTTT	CASSSTGMNTEAFF
TRBV23-1	.	.	TRBJ2-7	TGCGCCAGCAGTCAAATCGGGAAGTGGACCTACGAGCAGTACTTC	CASSQIGKWTYEQYF
TRBV7-9	TRBD1	.	TRBJ2-7	TGTGCCAGCAGCTCACAGGGACAGGGGAGTACCGAGCAGTACTTC	CASSSQGQGSTEQYF
TRBV11-2	TRBD1	.	TRBJ1-2	TGTGCCAGCAGCTATGGGACAGGGGAATATGGCTACACCTTC	CASSYGTGEYGYTF
TRBV6-5	TRBD1	.	TRBJ1-5	TGTGCCAGCAGTTCCGGGACAGGGTGGAATCAGCCCCAGCATTTT	CASSSGTGWNQPQHF